The 30 T cell receptor beta chains in this list originate from one sample, sequenced in a study of T cell responses to AZD1222 COVID-19 vaccine. The method was immunoSEQ multiplex PCR; TCRdb's version includes in-frame clones alone and lacks a portion of them. This table holds 130,000 or so clones, 80% to 95% found once. The material sequenced was peripheral blood, taken 28 days after the second AZD1222 dose. Source of these receptors: an adult who received the AZD1222 COVID-19 vaccine.

The V call is TRBV2, the J call TRBJ2-3; possibly TRBD2 for D (6 bases). V shed 6 bases and J shed 0 bases, with 13 bases lying between them. Germline CDR1 SNHLY, CDR2 FYNNEI. The CDR3 runs 15 residues. The CDR3 nucleotides are TGTGCCAGCAGGGTGGGGACTCCAAGCACAGATACGCAGTATTTT. Residues: CASRVGTPSTDTQYF.

CDR3 amino acids: CASGLRAGNTIYF. The CDR3 DNA sequence: TGTGCCAGCGGATTGAGGGCTGGAAACACCATATATTTT. The chain links TRBV6-5 to TRBJ1-3; no firm D call. This CDR3 region has 13 residues. The germline gives CDR1 MNHEY, CDR2 SVGAGI. The V gene lost 8 bases and the J gene lost 2 bases, with 10 bases spanning the gap.

The chain links TRBV20-1 to TRBJ1-5; 9 nucleotides agree with TRBD1. The CDR3 contains 17 residues. The germline V gene encodes CDR1 DFQATT and CDR2 SNEGSKA (reference sequence). Trimming removed 6 bases from V and 1 base from J; junction bases left unmatched: 13. The CDR3 region is CSASLQGALRSNQPQHF. CDR3 DNA: TGCAGTGCCAGTCTACAGGGGGCGCTTAGAAGCAATCAGCCCCAGCATTTT.

This chain links TRBV5-1 with TRBJ1-4; the D is unclear. Germline V gene lookup returns CDR1 SGHRS and CDR2 YFSETQ. Trimming stripped 4 bases from V and 0 bases from J, with 19 bases between. The CDR3 loop spans 18 amino acids. The CDR3 bases are TGCGCCAGCAGCCTGGCGAGCTACAGAGACACAACTAATGAAAAACTGTTTTTT. This gives the protein CASSLASYRDTTNEKLFF.

This chain links TRBV3-1 (or the pseudogene TRBV3-2) with TRBJ2-1, with 9 bases matching TRBD1. The V gene end was trimmed by 1 base and the J gene end by 4 bases; junction bases not matched to a gene: 8. This CDR3 has 17 residues. Germline V gives CDR1 LGHDT, CDR2 YNNKEL (reference sequence). CDR3 in amino acids: CASSQGVQGAGYNEQFF. CDR3 nucleotide sequence: TGTGCCAGCAGCCAAGGGGTACAGGGGGCAGGGTACAATGAGCAGTTCTTC.

A single count supports this clone. The V gene is TRBV11-3, the J gene TRBJ2-5; 8 bases map to TRBD1. From germline, CDR1 is SGHNT and CDR2 YENEEA. CDR3 length equals 14 residues. Unmatched junction bases numbered 7, after V lost 5 bases and J lost 5 bases. The chain's CDR3 is CASSRGQGGETQYF. The CDR3, as DNA: TGTGCCAGCAGCCGAGGACAGGGCGGCGAGACCCAGTACTTC.

CDR3 residues: CASSELRQGTDTQYF. As DNA, the CDR3 is TGTGCCAGCAGCGAACTTAGACAGGGGACAGATACGCAGTATTTT. The chain uses TRBV3-1 (or the pseudogene TRBV3-2) and TRBJ2-3; 8 bases match TRBD1. This CDR3 has 15 residues. The germline CDR1 and CDR2 sequences are LGHDT and YNNKEL (reference sequence). Germline trimming cut 5 bases from V and 3 bases from J; bases unmatched to any gene: 7.

This chain links TRBV2 with TRBJ1-2; D ambiguous. From germline, CDR1 is SNHLY and CDR2 FYNNEI. This CDR3 region has 13 residues. V shed 1 base and J shed 7 bases, with 10 bases lying between them. The CDR3 DNA reads TGTGCCAGCAGTGAAGTTACGGGAAGTGGCTACACCTTC. Encoded protein: CASSEVTGSGYTF.

The chain recombines TRBV6-1 with TRBJ1-2; D is unresolved. The V and J ends lost 1 base and 4 bases respectively, with 10 bases between them. CDR1 MNHNS and CDR2 SASEGT come from the germline V gene. The CDR3 sequence is 14 residues long. The CDR3 region is CASSEVRETYGYTF. DNA for the CDR3: TGTGCCAGCAGTGAAGTTCGGGAGACCTATGGCTACACCTTC.

The DNA of the CDR3 is TGTGCCAGCAGGAGGGAACAGGGGCTTTCACCCCTCCACTTT. Translating gives CASRREQGLSPLHF. V gene TRBV6-5 combines with J gene TRBJ1-6, with 7 bases matching TRBD1. The CDR3 consists of 14 residues. Trimming cost V 6 bases and J 9 bases; bases outside gene matches: 8. Germline V CDR1 and CDR2: MNHEY, SVGAGI.

This clone was found once. The chain recombines TRBV3-1 (or the pseudogene TRBV3-2) with TRBJ1-1; the D is unclear. Trimming shortened V by 2 bases and J by 1 base, and 2 bases separated the two germline ends. The CDR3 has 12 amino acids. The V gene's germline CDR1 is LGHDT and CDR2 YNNKEL (reference sequence). The CDR3 DNA reads as TGTGCCAGCAGCCAATCGAACACTGAAGCTTTCTTT. Protein product: CASSQSNTEAFF.

The gene calls are TRBV7-6 and TRBJ2-7; 12 bases are shared with TRBD1. The CDR3 covers 19 residues. Germline-derived CDR1 and CDR2 are SGHVS and FNYEAQ. With V trimmed by 0 bases and J by 7 bases, 16 bases remained unmatched. This CDR3 is CASSLAEGQGAFKIGEQYF. The CDR3, as DNA: TGTGCCAGCAGCTTAGCCGAGGGACAGGGGGCCTTCAAGATCGGGGAGCAGTACTTC.

J is TRBJ1-3 and V is TRBV7-6; D remains ambiguous. From germline, CDR1 is SGHVS and CDR2 FNYEAQ. CDR3 length: 15 amino acids. The V gene lost 3 bases and the J gene lost 0 bases, with 9 bases spanning the gap. Here the CDR3 DNA reads TGTGCCAGCAGCTTTGTCCAGAGCTCTGGAAACACCATATATTTT. Its protein is CASSFVQSSGNTIYF.

The rearrangement joins TRBV18 to TRBJ1-5, with a tentative D call TRBD1 (5 bases). This CDR3 region has 15 residues. The V end lost 3 bases, the J end lost 4 bases, and 13 bases lay between the germline ends. Germline V gives CDR1 KGHSH, CDR2 LQKENI. Here the CDR3 reads CASSPGGGLNQPQHF. Here the CDR3 DNA reads TGTGCCAGCTCACCGGGCGGGGGTTTAAATCAGCCCCAGCATTTT.

The chain recombines TRBV6-2 or TRBV6-3 with TRBJ1-5; D is unclear. Trimming shortened V by 3 bases and J by 1 base, and 7 bases separated the two germline ends. The germline CDR1 and CDR2 sequences are MNHEY and SVGEGT. The CDR3 consists of 14 residues. CDR3 coding DNA: TGTGCCAGCAGTTATACGATAAGCAATCAGCCCCAGCATTTT. It encodes CASSYTISNQPQHF.

The rearrangement joins TRBV5-6 to TRBJ2-1; TRBD1 matches at 8 bases. CDR3 length: 16 amino acids. Trimming took 6 bases from V and 2 from J; bases not matched to a gene: 10. Looked up from germline, CDR1 is SGHDT and CDR2 is YYEEEE. In DNA form, the CDR3 reads TGTGCCAGCATCTCTTCCGGGACAGGCCCCTACAATGAGCAGTTCTTC. It yields the protein CASISSGTGPYNEQFF. The complete variable domain, with remaining parts taken from reference TRBV5-6 and TRBJ2-1, reads DAGVTQSPTHLIKTRGQQVTLRCSPKSGHDTVSWYQQALGQGPQFIFQYYEEEERQRGNFPDRFSGHQFPNYSSELNVNALLLGDSALYLCASISSGTGPYNEQFFGPGTRLTVL.

The chain combines TRBV12-5 with TRBJ2-7, with D maybe TRBD2 (6 bases). From germline, CDR1 is LGHNT and CDR2 FRNRAP. Trimming took off 4 bases at V and 2 bases at J, with 27 bases between the two ends. This CDR3 has 19 amino acids. CDR3 coding DNA: TGTGCTAGTGGTTCCTCTCACGGGGCGGGCGGGGCTAGCGCCTACGAGCAGTACTTC. It specifies CASGSSHGAGGASAYEQYF.

The chain employs TRBV11-2 and TRBJ2-3; D could derive from TRBD1 or TRBD2 (5 bases each). From germline, CDR1 is SGHAT and CDR2 FQNNGV. The CDR3 runs to 14 residues. V lost 1 base, J lost 0 bases, and 5 bases lay in between. The CDR3 protein is CASSLGGSTDTQYF. DNA of the CDR3: TGTGCCAGCAGCTTAGGGGGGAGCACAGATACGCAGTATTTT.

The chain recombines TRBV2 with TRBJ1-3; unclear D gene. The germline V and J ends were trimmed by 4 bases and 0 bases, with 10 bases remaining between them. Germline CDR1 is SNHLY and CDR2 is FYNNEI. The CDR3 extends over 15 amino acids. The CDR3 DNA reads as TGTGCCAGCAGTGGCCCCGAGAGCTCTGGAAACACCATATATTTT. It yields the protein CASSGPESSGNTIYF.

CDR3 protein: CASSNQGGYGYTF. The CDR3 bases are TGTGCCAGCAGTAACCAGGGGGGGTATGGCTACACCTTC. The rearrangement links TRBV28 to TRBJ1-2, with 7 bases identical to TRBD1. Per germline, CDR1 MDHEN and CDR2 SYDVKM. The CDR3 runs 13 residues. V lost 5 bases to trimming and J lost 5 bases; unmatched junction nucleotides: 5.

The genes are TRBV5-1 and TRBJ2-3; perhaps TRBD1 as D (5 bases). Germline V gene sequence: CDR1 SGHRS, CDR2 YFSETQ. Trimming removed 0 bases at V and 4 bases at J, with 9 bases between. The CDR3 covers 14 residues. The CDR3 DNA is TGCGCCAGCAGCTTGGGAAGGGGTTCAGATACGCAGTATTTT. It specifies CASSLGRGSDTQYF.

Notes on this clone: At one end the junction does not follow the germline gene, possibly because of a read error. V gene TRBV6-5 combines with J gene TRBJ1-3; the match to TRBD1 covers 7 bases. The length of the CDR3 is 12 residues. Per germline, CDR1 MNHEY and CDR2 SVGAGI. CDR3 loop: CASSTRMGQWNF. DNA for the CDR3: TGTGCCAGCAGTACACGAATGGGACAGTGGAATTTT.

The chain links TRBV28 to TRBJ2-2; D remains unclear. Looked up from germline, CDR1 is MDHEN and CDR2 is SYDVKM. Trimming shortened V by 6 bases and J by 5 bases, and 13 bases separated the two germline ends. The length of the CDR3 is 14 residues. CDR3 amino acids: CASRLQSSTGELFF. In nucleotides, the CDR3 is TGTGCCAGCAGACTACAAAGTAGTACCGGGGAGCTGTTTTTT.

This chain links TRBV10-3 with TRBJ2-7; D is perhaps TRBD1 (6 bases). V dropped 6 bases and J dropped 4 bases, with 10 bases sitting between them. Germline lookup yields CDR1 ENHRY and CDR2 SYGVKD. CDR3 size: 12 residues. For the CDR3, the DNA is TGTGCCATCAGGATACAGGGTTACGAGCAGTACTTC. This gives the protein CAIRIQGYEQYF.

For the CDR3, the DNA is TGTGCCAGTAGTGACAGGGTACAACAAGAGACCCAGTACTTC. This sequence encodes CASSDRVQQETQYF. The rearrangement links TRBV19 to TRBJ2-5; the match to TRBD1 covers 7 bases. The CDR3 totals 14 residues. Germline V gene sequence: CDR1 LNHDA, CDR2 SQIVND (reference sequence). Trimming took 5 bases from V and 2 from J; bases not matched to a gene: 5.

This chain links TRBV10-3 with TRBJ1-1; TRBD1 might be the D (5 bases). The CDR3 has 16 amino acids. Looked up from germline, CDR1 is ENHRY and CDR2 is SYGVKD. Between the trimmed V and J ends, which lost 2 bases and 3 bases, there was a span of 16 bases. CDR3 loop: CAISEGPGLDHTEAFF. The CDR3 DNA sequence: TGTGCCATCAGTGAGGGCCCAGGGTTGGATCACACTGAAGCTTTCTTT.

The chain links TRBV15 to TRBJ1-3; 7 bases match TRBD1. This CDR3 comprises 15 residues. Germline-derived CDR1 and CDR2 are LNHNV and YYDKDF (reference sequence). V was clipped by 5 bases and J by 1 base; unmatched bases: 5. As DNA, the CDR3 is TGTGCCACCAGCCTACAGGGGAATTCTGGAAACACCATATATTTT. It is translated as CATSLQGNSGNTIYF.

In regard to this clone: The junction does not match germline at one end; this may be a read error. The chain is built from TRBV7-2 and TRBJ2-1; 9 bases map to TRBD2. Germline V CDR1 and CDR2: SGHTA, FQGNSA. This CDR3 has 13 residues. This CDR3 reads CASSLGSRGGRLF. Here the CDR3 DNA reads TGTGCCAGCAGCTTAGGATCGCGGGGGGGCAGGCTCTTC.

The V and J genes are TRBV6-5 and TRBJ2-7; 10 bases are shared with TRBD1. J gave up 0 bases and V 5 bases, and 4 bases lay outside the gene matches. CDR3 length: 15 amino acids. Germline CDR1 MNHEY, CDR2 SVGAGI. For the CDR3, the DNA is TGTGCCAGCAGTCGGGACAGGGGCTTCTCCTACGAGCAGTACTTC. Protein: CASSRDRGFSYEQYF.

The chain uses TRBV9 and TRBJ1-2; the D gene is possibly TRBD1 (6 bases). Deletions cut 0 bases from V and 4 bases from J, with 13 bases between. Germline values: CDR1 SGDLS, CDR2 YYNGEE. The length of the CDR3 is 15 residues. Here the CDR3 DNA reads TGTGCCAGCAGCGTAGAACCGGGGGCTGTCTATGGCTACACCTTC. Protein sequence: CASSVEPGAVYGYTF.